These 32 T cell receptor beta chains originate from one sample sequenced in a study of CD8 T cells in ankylosing spondylitis. TCRdb re-analysed the 5' RACE reads in MiXCR, keeping a single row per CDR3 protein. The table records 250,000 to 300,000 distinct CDR3 sequences, 18% of them present only once. Sequencing was done on a sample of blood, either unsorted or a sorted T cell fraction (not recorded which). These TCRs come from a male donor with ankylosing spondylitis or in good health (not recorded which).

This clonotype turned up a few times. This chain connects TRBV29-1 to TRBJ2-7; tentatively, D is TRBD1 (5 bases). In germline, CDR1 is SQVTM, CDR2 ANQGSEA. This CDR3 contains 13 residues. V was shortened by 1 base and J by 2 bases, with 9 bases between the two germline ends. The chain's CDR3 is CSVEGTTAYEQYF. The CDR3 DNA reads TGCAGCGTTGAAGGGACGACAGCCTACGAGCAGTACTTC.

In its sample, this clonotype was seen a few times. V usage is TRBV29-1 and J usage is TRBJ2-5; 11 nucleotides line up with TRBD2. CDR3 length equals 19 residues. Germline V CDR1 and CDR2: SQVTM, ANQGSEA. With 0 bases clipped from V and 1 base from J, the junction kept 13 bases outside the gene matches. CDR3 region: CSVEDRVPISGRAQETQYF. The DNA of the CDR3 is TGCAGCGTTGAAGATAGGGTGCCGATTAGCGGGAGGGCCCAAGAGACCCAGTACTTC.

The rearrangement uses TRBV27 and TRBJ2-3; D is uncertain. Per the germline V gene, CDR1 is MNHEY and CDR2 is SMNVEV (reference sequence). The CDR3 consists of 14 residues. With 2 bases removed from V and 2 bases from J, the gap between germline ends came to 8 bases. In DNA, the CDR3 is TGTGCCAGCAGTTTACTCTACCCCACAGATACGCAGTATTTT. Encoded protein: CASSLLYPTDTQYF.

This clonotype was found a few times. The chain combines TRBV29-1 with TRBJ2-1, with D perhaps matching TRBD2 (5 bases). Trimming removed 4 bases from V and 4 bases from J, with 17 bases in between. Per the germline V gene, CDR1 is SQVTM and CDR2 is ANQGSEA. The CDR3 has 15 amino acids. This CDR3 is CSVVWASQGYNEQFF. CDR3 nucleotide sequence: TGCAGCGTTGTGTGGGCTAGCCAAGGATACAATGAGCAGTTCTTC.

J is TRBJ2-7 and V is TRBV6-5, with D uncertain. V gave up 2 bases and J gave up 2 bases, with 16 bases separating them. The CDR3 totals 16 residues. Germline values: CDR1 MNHEY, CDR2 SVGAGI. In DNA, the CDR3 is TGTGCCAGCAGTTACAGGGATCTGTTCAACGCCTACGAGCAGTACTTC. It codes for CASSYRDLFNAYEQYF.

This clonotype turned up a few times. The chain links TRBV9 to TRBJ2-3, with 10 bases that match TRBD2. V trimming: 3 bases; J trimming: 5 bases; junction bases outside the gene matches: 6. The CDR3 has 15 amino acids. Looked up from germline, CDR1 is SGDLS and CDR2 is YYNGEE. The CDR3 loop is CASSALAGGGDTQYF. CDR3 DNA: TGTGCCAGCAGCGCATTAGCGGGAGGAGGAGATACGCAGTATTTT.

This chain links TRBV24-1 with TRBJ2-1, with 12 bases matching TRBD2. Germline V gives CDR1 KGHDR, CDR2 SFDVKD. V dropped 2 bases and J dropped 5; count of bases not matched to a gene: 6. The CDR3 totals 17 residues. CDR3: CATSDSPTSGRHNEQFF. CDR3 nucleotides: TGTGCCACCAGTGATTCTCCGACTAGCGGGAGACACAATGAGCAGTTCTTC.

V is TRBV13 and J is TRBJ2-5, with TRBD2 identical over 7 bases. The CDR3 is made up of 14 amino acids. The ends lost 5 bases at V and 2 bases at J; junction bases unmatched: 5. Germline lookup yields CDR1 PRHDT and CDR2 FYEKMQ (reference sequence). CDR3 bases: TGTGCCAGCAGCCCAAAGCGGGGTCAAGAGACCCAGTACTTC. It translates to CASSPKRGQETQYF.

The CDR3, as DNA: TGTGCCACCGAGGGGGGACCAAATTACGAGCAGTACTTC. Protein sequence: CATEGGPNYEQYF. This chain links TRBV25-1 with TRBJ2-7; D could derive from TRBD1 or TRBD2 (6 bases each). CDR1 MGHDK and CDR2 SYGVNS come from the germline V gene. V gave up 10 bases and J gave up 4 bases, with 17 bases separating them. The CDR3 covers 13 residues.

This clonotype has just a few counts. This chain joins TRBV14 and TRBJ2-1; 7 positions match TRBD2. The CDR3 runs 16 residues. Germline trimming cut 0 bases from V and 7 bases from J; bases unmatched to any gene: 9. Germline V CDR1 and CDR2: SGHDN, FVKESK. The CDR3, as DNA: TGTGCCAGCAGCCAAGATCCCGCGGGAGTGGGAAATGAGCAGTTCTTC. Encoded protein: CASSQDPAGVGNEQFF.

The chain couples TRBV5-1 to TRBJ2-7, with D possibly being TRBD1 or TRBD2 (5 bases each). The CDR3 loop spans 14 amino acids. The V gene lost 0 bases and the J gene lost 5 bases, with 12 bases spanning the gap. Germline-derived CDR1 and CDR2 are SGHRS and YFSETQ. The CDR3 loop reads CASSLVGGLDEQYF. The CDR3 DNA is TGCGCCAGCAGCTTGGTTGGGGGTCTCGACGAGCAGTACTTC.

This clonotype was seen a few times. The chain links TRBV29-1 to TRBJ1-3; 7 bases fit TRBD1. Unmatched junction bases numbered 6, after V lost 2 bases and J lost 2 bases. Germline CDR1 reads SQVTM; CDR2 reads ANQGSEA. This CDR3 has 15 amino acids. The DNA for the CDR3 is TGCAGCGTTGAAATACAGGGGATTCCTGGAAACACCATATATTTT. Translated: CSVEIQGIPGNTIYF.

Turning to this clonotype: Just one base apart from a much larger clone, this may be a read error. The chain uses TRBV7-9 and TRBJ1-2; no definite D call. Germline V gene data show CDR1 as SEHNR and CDR2 as FQNEAQ (reference sequence). This CDR3 has 16 amino acids. The CDR3: CARSLGLSVIDRGYTF. CDR3 DNA sequence: TGTGCCAGGAGCTTAGGGTTATCGGTTATCGATCGTGGCTACACCTTC.

The rearrangement joins TRBV7-2 to TRBJ2-7, with TRBD2 matching 11 bases. The CDR3 consists of 15 residues. CDR1 is SGHTA and CDR2 is FQGNSA in the germline V gene. Unmatched junction bases numbered 3, after V lost 3 bases and J lost 2 bases. CDR3 DNA: TGTGCCAGCAGCTTTTCGACTAGCGGGACCTACGAGCAGTACTTC. It is translated as CASSFSTSGTYEQYF.

The V call is TRBV7-2, the J call TRBJ2-3; TRBD2 matches 14 bases. This CDR3 comprises 16 residues. The trim removed 0 bases at V and 8 bases at J, leaving 4 bases unmatched. In germline, CDR1 is SGHTA, CDR2 FQGNSA. CDR3 region: CASSLAGLAGGGTQYF. The CDR3 nucleotides read TGTGCCAGCAGCTTAGCTGGACTAGCGGGAGGAGGTACGCAGTATTTT.

This clonotype was recorded many times. The J gene is TRBJ2-1, the V gene TRBV5-5; D might be TRBD1 or TRBD2, each matching 5 bases. V shed 4 bases and J shed 5 bases, with 16 bases lying between them. The CDR3 has 15 residues. Germline V gene sequence: CDR1 SGHKS, CDR2 YYEKEE (reference sequence). The CDR3 loop reads CASSGWPGPNNEQFF. In DNA form, the CDR3 reads TGTGCCAGCAGCGGGTGGCCGGGGCCAAACAATGAGCAGTTCTTC. The variable domain in full, with the rest retrieved from reference TRBV5-5 and TRBJ2-1, is DAGVTQSPTHLIKTRGQQVTLRCSPISGHKSVSWYQQVLGQGPQFIFQYYEKEERGRGNFPDRFSARQFPNYSSELNVNALLLGDSALYLCASSGWPGPNNEQFFGPGTRLTVL.

This clonotype showed up just a few times. The chain uses TRBV10-3 and TRBJ2-5, with D perhaps TRBD2 (6 bases). This CDR3 region has 16 residues. From germline, CDR1 is ENHRY and CDR2 SYGVKD. V lost 3 bases and J lost 1, with 15 bases in between. CDR3 sequence: CAISDPPASVQETQYF. CDR3 bases: TGTGCCATCAGTGACCCGCCGGCTAGCGTCCAAGAGACCCAGTACTTC.

This clonotype has more than one count but fewer than ten. V is TRBV9 and J is TRBJ2-4; D perhaps matches TRBD1 (5 bases). The CDR3 contains 14 residues. The germline V gene encodes CDR1 SGDLS and CDR2 YYNGEE. V dropped 1 base and J dropped 8 bases, with 13 bases sitting between them. This CDR3 is CASSVQGVGDIQYF. For the CDR3, the DNA is TGTGCCAGCAGCGTACAGGGTGTTGGGGACATTCAGTACTTC. Full variable domain (rest looked up from reference TRBV9 and TRBJ2-4): DSGVTQTPKHLITATGQRVTLRCSPRSGDLSVYWYQQSLDQGLQFLIQYYNGEERAKGNILERFSAQQFPDLHSELNLSSLELGDSALYFCASSVQGVGDIQYFGAGTRLSVL.

The chain has TRBV4-3 and TRBJ2-1; 10 nucleotides match TRBD2. J was trimmed by 5 bases and V by 0 bases; bases with no gene match: 10. This CDR3 is 18 amino acids long. The germline CDR1 and CDR2 sequences are LGHNA and YSLEER. This CDR3 reads CASSQEVVGLAGDNEQFF. The DNA for the CDR3 is TGCGCCAGCAGCCAAGAGGTGGTAGGGCTAGCGGGGGACAATGAGCAGTTCTTC.

This clonotype was seen a few times. V and J are TRBV27 and TRBJ2-5; no definite D call. Trimming removed 5 bases from V and 7 bases from J, with 14 bases in between. Germline V gene data show CDR1 as MNHEY and CDR2 as SMNVEV (reference sequence). CDR3 length: 13 amino acids. CDR3 region: CASSHLDEVTQYF. Here the CDR3 DNA reads TGTGCCAGCAGTCATCTGGATGAAGTGACCCAGTACTTC.

The rearrangement uses TRBV27 and TRBJ2-7; 7 bases are a match to TRBD2. This CDR3 contains 14 residues. Per germline, CDR1 MNHEY and CDR2 SMNVEV (reference sequence). Trimming took 0 bases from V and 4 from J; bases not matched to a gene: 3. The CDR3 loop reads CASSLSGRFYEQYF. CDR3 in DNA: TGTGCCAGCAGTTTATCCGGGAGGTTTTACGAGCAGTACTTC.

The sample holds a few counts of this clonotype. The chain joins TRBV6-2 or TRBV6-3 to TRBJ2-7; perhaps TRBD2 as D (6 bases). Per the germline V gene, CDR1 is MNHEY and CDR2 is SVGEGT. The CDR3 consists of 15 residues. V lost 7 bases, J lost 3 bases, and 19 bases lay in between. Here the CDR3 DNA reads TGTGCCAGCATCTTCGTCGGGGGAGCCGGCTACGAGCAGTACTTC. Amino acids: CASIFVGGAGYEQYF.

This clonotype has just a few counts. The genes are TRBV7-9 and TRBJ1-1; D unclear. Trimming removed 2 bases at V and 5 bases at J, with 15 bases between. The CDR3 contains 15 residues. Germline CDR1 is SEHNR and CDR2 is FQNEAQ (reference sequence). The CDR3 protein is CASSLQQSHGTEAFF. The CDR3 coding sequence is TGTGCCAGCAGCTTACAACAGAGCCATGGGACTGAAGCTTTCTTT.

In this sample, this clonotype turned up a few times. V usage is TRBV29-1 and J usage is TRBJ2-7; 9 bases are shared with TRBD2. The CDR3 consists of 14 residues. Germline V CDR1 and CDR2: SQVTM, ANQGSEA. V gave up 1 base and J gave up 2 bases; unmatched junction bases: 3. The CDR3 spells CSVEGTSETYEQYF. The CDR3, as DNA: TGCAGCGTTGAAGGGACTAGCGAGACCTACGAGCAGTACTTC.

V is TRBV2 and J is TRBJ2-7; D might be TRBD1 (5 bases). V shed 11 bases and J shed 0 bases, with 11 bases lying between them. Germline CDR1 and CDR2: SNHLY and FYNNEI. There are 12 residues in the CDR3. For the CDR3, the DNA is TGTGCCGGATCCGACAGCTCCTACGAGCAGTACTTC. Translation: CAGSDSSYEQYF.

This clonotype has ten or more counts. The rearrangement joins TRBV20-1 to TRBJ2-7, with no clear D. This CDR3 region has 15 residues. CDR1 and CDR2 (germline): DFQATT, SNEGSKA (reference sequence). V lost 1 base and J lost 2, with 15 bases in between. The CDR3 region has the DNA TGCAGTGCTAGAGCAGTGGAACAGACCGCCTACGAGCAGTACTTC. This gives the protein CSARAVEQTAYEQYF.

This clonotype was seen at least ten times. The rearrangement links TRBV12-3 or TRBV12-4 to TRBJ2-3; D perhaps matches TRBD2 (5 bases). This CDR3 is built from 18 residues. Trimming left V 3 bases short and J 2 bases short, with 21 bases between. The CDR3 nucleotides are TGTGCCAGCAGTTTTGCCCAGGACTTCCTTACTTCCACAGATACGCAGTATTTT. It yields the protein CASSFAQDFLTSTDTQYF.

The rearrangement links TRBV20-1 to TRBJ2-1; weak D call: TRBD2 (5 bases). Trimming cost V 1 base and J 6 bases, with 16 bases left between them. Germline V lookup: CDR1 DFQATT, CDR2 SNEGSKA (reference sequence). The CDR3 covers 15 residues. The chain's CDR3 is CSARVYTLGGNEQFF. In DNA, the CDR3 is TGCAGTGCTAGAGTTTACACTCTAGGAGGCAATGAGCAGTTCTTC.

As for this clonotype: The germline gene is not matched at one end of the junction; a read error may be the cause. This chain uses TRBV2 with TRBJ1-4; unclear D gene. The length of the CDR3 is 13 residues. Germline values: CDR1 SNHLY, CDR2 FYNNEI. As DNA, the CDR3 is TGTGCCAGCAGAGAAGAGGGTTGGGAAAAACTGTTTTTT. Translating gives CASREEGWEKLFF.

This chain connects TRBV12-3 or TRBV12-4 to TRBJ2-2; 8 bases are shared with TRBD1. CDR3 length: 15 residues. J gave up 5 bases and V 3 bases, and 5 bases lay outside the gene matches. In DNA, the CDR3 is TGTGCCAGCAGTTTTTTCACAGGGGGGACCGGGGAGCTGTTTTTT. Residues: CASSFFTGGTGELFF.

The rearrangement joins TRBV27 to TRBJ2-7; 7 nucleotides align to TRBD1. The CDR3 extends over 14 amino acids. V lost 4 bases to trimming and J lost 5 bases; unmatched junction nucleotides: 8. Germline V gene data show CDR1 as MNHEY and CDR2 as SMNVEV (reference sequence). The CDR3 region is CASSWTGVDHEQYF. Here the CDR3 DNA reads TGTGCCAGCAGTTGGACAGGTGTAGACCACGAGCAGTACTTC.

This clonotype has a handful of counts. The chain recombines TRBV7-9 with TRBJ2-7; D is perhaps TRBD1 (6 bases). The CDR3 has 12 amino acids. CDR1 is SEHNR, CDR2 FQNEAQ, per germline (reference sequence). V gave up 6 bases and J gave up 5 bases, with 11 bases separating them. CDR3 sequence reads: CASRSGVDEQYF. The CDR3 DNA sequence: TGTGCCAGCAGGTCAGGGGTCGACGAGCAGTACTTC.